The clone carrying this TCR beta chain was seen a few times. The antigen is undetermined. This record comes from a study of T cell repertoires in cytomegalovirus infection. A single record per CDR3 protein comes from TCRdb applying MiXCR to the reads. The repertoire consists of over 100,000 distinct CDR3 sequences, with around 28% occurring once and the leading ten covering roughly 77%. CDR1 is SEHNR and CDR2 is FQNEAQ in the germline V gene (reference sequence). Trimming took 4 bases from V and 9 from J, leaving 13 bases between them. The CDR3 consists of 13 residues. The sequence derives from a human donor in good health (CMV status not recorded). Some clones in this sample may be carry-over from other donors' samples. The sample was CD8+ T cells from cultured PBMCs, taken from culture after CMV antigen stimulation. The chain couples TRBV7-9 to TRBJ2-1, with D uncertain. Written as DNA, the CDR3 is TGTGCCAGCAGCTCTTGGGGTTTTAGTGAGCAGTTCTTC. This gives the protein CASSSWGFSEQFF.